This T cell receptor beta chain was profiled in a study of shared clonotypes between healthy human individuals. Germline-derived CDR1 and CDR2 are MNHNS and SASEGT. Trimming removed 4 bases from V and 3 bases from J; junction bases left unmatched: 3. This CDR3 has 14 amino acids. The assay was immunoSEQ multiplex PCR, and TCRdb's table has in-frame clones only and misses some. The sample includes about 1.4 million clones, around 95% of them seen just once. Source material: naive CD4+ T cells sorted from blood. As for subset: CD45RA+ positively selected. This clonotype originated in a man younger than 40 in good health. The chain has TRBV6-1 and TRBJ1-5; 7 positions match TRBD1. The CDR3 here is CASSVQGNNQPQHF. The CDR3 nucleotides are TGTGCCAGCAGTGTACAGGGGAACAATCAGCCCCAGCATTTT.